The rows below give T cell receptor beta chains drawn from one sample of a study of blood T cell repertoires in COVID-19. Here immunoSEQ multiplex PCR was the method, and the copy in TCRdb shows in-frame clones only, minus some. There are about 74,000 clones in the sample; about 84% occur only once, and roughly 15% lies in the top ten. Sample: peripheral blood. Receptor source: a human donor in a cohort sampled during active COVID-19. Each CDR3 is given with its conserved first and last residue. Fields, in order: V gene, J gene, D gene, clone size, CDR3 DNA, CDR3 protein. The D gene is left open where the match is weak. Clone size appears in some rows only: once, few, many, or a class for an expanded clone.

TRBV9	TRBJ2-2	TRBD2	-	TGTGCCAGCAGCGTACTCACTAGCGGGAGAGGGGGTACCGGGGAGCTGTTTTTT	CASSVLTSGRGGTGELFF
TRBV11-2	TRBJ1-1	-	few	TGTGCCAGCAGCTTTTTTTTACAATATGCAGCTTTCTTT	CASSFFLQYAAFF
TRBV7-9	TRBJ2-2	TRBD1	once	TGTGCCAGCAGCTTAGCGCGGTCAGGGGGAAACACCGGGGAGCTGTTTTTT	CASSLARSGGNTGELFF
TRBV15	TRBJ2-3	TRBD2	-	TGTGCCACCAGCAGAGATAGTGCTAGCGGGACAGATACGCAGTATTTT	CATSRDSASGTDTQYF
TRBV29-1	TRBJ2-5	TRBD2	-	TGCAGCGTACTCGGGACTAGCGGAGAAGAGACCCAGTACTTC	CSVLGTSGEETQYF
TRBV5-1	TRBJ1-2	TRBD1	-	TGCGCCAGCAGCCCCGGACAGGCTAACTATGGCTACACCTTC	CASSPGQANYGYTF
TRBV5-4	TRBJ2-1	TRBD2	few	TGTGCCAGCAGCTTAATTCGACTAGCGGAGTACAATGAGCAGTTCTTC	CASSLIRLAEYNEQFF
TRBV25-1	TRBJ1-1	-	once	TGTGCCAGCAGATCATTGGGGAGGCACACTGAAGCTTTCTTT	CASRSLGRHTEAFF
TRBV6-5	TRBJ2-1	-	-	TGTGCCAGCAGTTACTTCCGGGACAATGAGCAGTTCTTC	CASSYFRDNEQFF
TRBV7-2	TRBJ1-4	-	-	TGTGCCAGCAGCTTAACTCGGACAGTTCGTAATGAAAAACTGTTTTTT	CASSLTRTVRNEKLFF
TRBV10-3	TRBJ2-3	TRBD2	-	TGTGCCATCACTAGCGGGATGGATGGGCCTTTGAGCACAGATACGCAGTATTTT	CAITSGMDGPLSTDTQYF
TRBV5-1	TRBJ2-1	-	-	TGCGCCAGCAGCCCCCGGGATACTGGAATCAATGAGCAGTTCTTC	CASSPRDTGINEQFF
TRBV4-1	TRBJ2-7	TRBD2	-	TGCGCCAGCAGCCAGACTAGCGGGAGTTTTTACGAGCAGTACTTC	CASSQTSGSFYEQYF
TRBV3-1/TRBV3-2	TRBJ1-2	-	-	TGTGCCAGCAGCCTTAATACTTATGGCTACACCTTC	CASSLNTYGYTF
TRBV7-2	TRBJ2-7	-	-	TGTGCCAGCAGCCTTACAGGGGAGCAGTACTTC	CASSLTGEQYF
TRBV6-5	TRBJ1-2	TRBD1	-	TGTGCCAGCAGGAGGCGGACAGGGGACTATGGCTACACCTTC	CASRRRTGDYGYTF
TRBV3-1/TRBV3-2	TRBJ2-7	TRBD1	few	TGTGCCAGCAGCCAAGCTCCAGGGGCAGGGGGCTTCGACGAGCAGTACTTC	CASSQAPGAGGFDEQYF
TRBV2	TRBJ1-1	-	-	TGTGCCAGCAGTGAGGCAGGGGCGCGGAGAGCTTTCTTT	CASSEAGARRAFF
TRBV30	TRBJ1-6	TRBD1	-	TGTGCCTGGAGGTTGGGGGACAGGGAGAATTCACCCCTCCACTTT	CAWRLGDRENSPLHF
TRBV27	TRBJ1-2	TRBD1	-	TGTGCCAGCAGGCCGGGACAGGGTAACTATGGCTACACCTTC	CASRPGQGNYGYTF
TRBV5-4	TRBJ1-2	TRBD1	-	TGTGCCAGCAGCTTGGGAGGACAGGACTATGGCTACACCTTC	CASSLGGQDYGYTF
TRBV11-2	TRBJ2-7	TRBD1	-	TGTGCCAGCACCGACACAGGGGATTCCTACGAGCAGTACTTC	CASTDTGDSYEQYF
TRBV4-1	TRBJ2-1	TRBD1	once	TGCGCCAGCAGCTCCCGACAGGGGGCATCCTACAATGAGCAGTTCTTC	CASSSRQGASYNEQFF
TRBV7-9	TRBJ2-5	TRBD2	once	TGTGCCAGCAGCTTAGCCGGGAGGGGTAGGGAGACCCAGTACTTC	CASSLAGRGRETQYF
TRBV7-6	TRBJ2-7	-	once	TGTGCCAGCAGCTTAGATGGAGCCAGCTACGAGCAGTACTTC	CASSLDGASYEQYF
TRBV7-2	TRBJ2-5	TRBD1	-	TGTGCCAGCAGCCCACGACAGGGGAGAACGGTTGAGACCCAGTACTTC	CASSPRQGRTVETQYF
TRBV13	TRBJ2-1	TRBD2	-	TGTGCCAGCAGCTACCTCCTAGCGGGAGAAGGGAATGAGCAGTTCTTC	CASSYLLAGEGNEQFF
TRBV7-6	TRBJ1-3	-	-	TGTGCCAGCAGCTTAAGCTTACAGTACTCTGGAAACACCATATATTTT	CASSLSLQYSGNTIYF
TRBV5-8	TRBJ1-1	-	-	TGTGCCAGCAGCCCGGGACAAGTAAGCACTGAAGCTTTCTTT	CASSPGQVSTEAFF
TRBV4-3	TRBJ1-2	-	-	TGCGCCAGCAGCCAAGAGGAGGGCTGGTCTAACTATGGCTACACCTTC	CASSQEEGWSNYGYTF
TRBV11-2	TRBJ1-4	-	-	TGTGCCAGCAGCTTAGAGGGGAGGGAAAAACTGTTTTTT	CASSLEGREKLFF
TRBV7-9	TRBJ1-2	TRBD1	-	TGTGCCAGCAGCGTACAGGGGGGCACCTATGGCTACACCTTC	CASSVQGGTYGYTF
TRBV6-5	TRBJ1-1	-	-	TGTGCCAGCAGTTCGCAGGGCGGGAACACTGAAGCTTTCTTT	CASSSQGGNTEAFF
TRBV15	TRBJ1-4	-	-	TGTGCCACCAGCAGGGGGGGGGCGTCTAATGAAAAACTGTTTTTT	CATSRGGASNEKLFF
TRBV2	TRBJ2-2	-	once	TGTGCCAGCAGCTACCTAGGGGACACCGGGGAGCTGTTTTTT	CASSYLGDTGELFF
TRBV27	TRBJ2-2	-	-	TGTGCCAGCAGTTTATTGAGAGACACCGGGGAGCTGTTTTTT	CASSLLRDTGELFF
TRBV27	TRBJ1-1	TRBD1	few	TGTGCCAGCAGTTCGACAGGGCTGAACACTGAAGCTTTCTTT	CASSSTGLNTEAFF
TRBV4-2	TRBJ2-1	TRBD1	-	TGTGCCAGCAGCCCGTGGGTGGACAGGGGTAATGAGCAGTTCTTC	CASSPWVDRGNEQFF
TRBV4-1	TRBJ1-2	-	few	TGCGCCAGCAGCCAAGGACGCACGGAGGTAAACTATGGCTACACCTTC	CASSQGRTEVNYGYTF
TRBV4-2	TRBJ2-7	TRBD2	-	TGTGCCAGCAGCCAGAATAGCGGGAATACCTACGAGCAGTACTTC	CASSQNSGNTYEQYF
TRBV7-2	TRBJ1-2	TRBD1	-	TGTGCCAGCAGCTTAGCCCCGGGACAGGGGTATAATGGCTACACCTTC	CASSLAPGQGYNGYTF
TRBV5-8	TRBJ1-2	-	-	TGTGCCAGCGAAGACAGAGAGAGTATGGGAGGCTACACCTTC	CASEDRESMGGYTF
TRBV11-3	TRBJ1-1	-	-	TGTGCCAGCAGCTTCGGCAGGGCCACTGAAGCTTTCTTT	CASSFGRATEAFF
TRBV4-2	TRBJ1-2	TRBD1	few	TGTGCCAGCAGCCAAGACAGGGGGCCGGGTGGCTACACCTTC	CASSQDRGPGGYTF
TRBV27	TRBJ2-5	-	once	TGTGCCAGCAGTTTACAGGGACAAGGCTCGAAGACCCAGTACTTC	CASSLQGQGSKTQYF
TRBV18	TRBJ2-7	TRBD2	-	TGTGCCAGCTCACCCACTAGCGGGAGTATGTACGAGCAGTACTTC	CASSPTSGSMYEQYF
TRBV9	TRBJ1-5	-	-	TGTGCCAGCAGCCCTGGGAGTCATAGCAATCAGCCCCAGCATTTT	CASSPGSHSNQPQHF
TRBV5-1	TRBJ2-2	-	-	TGCGCCAGCAGCCGAACGGTACTCACCGGGGAGCTGTTTTTT	CASSRTVLTGELFF
TRBV5-8	TRBJ2-5	TRBD2	-	TGTGCCAGCAGCTTGGGACTAGCGGGTCGGAAGACCCAGTACTTC	CASSLGLAGRKTQYF
TRBV5-6	TRBJ2-1	TRBD2	-	TGTGCCAGCAGCTTGCTAGCGGGAGGATACAATGAGCAGTTCTTC	CASSLLAGGYNEQFF
TRBV18	TRBJ2-7	TRBD1	-	TGTGCCAGCTCACCGGGACAGTTACAAACCTACGAGCAGTACTTC	CASSPGQLQTYEQYF
TRBV9	TRBJ1-1	-	-	TGTGCCAGCAGCGTTTCGTCGGACACTGAAGCTTTCTTT	CASSVSSDTEAFF
TRBV7-8	TRBJ1-3	-	-	TGTGCCAGCAGCCCCGGGGAGGGGTACGGAAACACCATATATTTT	CASSPGEGYGNTIYF
TRBV28	TRBJ1-1	-	once	TGTGCCAGCAGCTCAGACAGGTTGAACACTGAAGCTTTCTTT	CASSSDRLNTEAFF